What follows describes a single T cell receptor beta chain. This clonotype was observed many times. Its antigen target is currently unknown. Base qualities are missing; no much larger clone stands one base away. The reads were generated on an Illumina NovaSeq 6000. TCRalpha and TCRbeta cDNA libraries were built by 5'RACE with constant-segment primers, adding sample barcodes and unique molecular identifiers. RNA was extracted from every sample with Trizol reagent. Libraries were amplified in two PCR steps, with a second sample barcode and Illumina TruSeq adapters added in the second step. Sequencing of the libraries was done on an Illumina NovaSeq, producing 2 x 150 bp paired-end reads. The paper's data handling went like this. Demultiplexing of reads and collapsing into UMI-guided consensus sequences were performed with migec v1.2.7. Using mixcr v2.1.11, the UMI consensuses were aligned to TRA and TRB V and J templates and assembled into clonotypes. A clonotype was counted as expanded or contracted only when both edgeR and NoisET called the clonotype significant, with the noise models trained on biological replicates. For edgeR calls, the cutoffs were a false discovery rate-adjusted p below 0.01 and a log2 fold-change threshold of 1. PCA with hierarchical clustering of max-normalized trajectories of the 1000 most abundant clonotypes was used as exploratory dynamics analysis. Separately sequenced CD4+ and CD8+ repertoires were used to assign the CD4 or CD8 phenotype of responding clones. Through fastp at Q25 and MiXCR, TCRdb rebuilt clones from the public reads, retaining in-frame beta chains. Records with the same CDR3 protein are collapsed into one entry carrying the most frequent genes and DNA. What appears here as the V and J calls and clone size reflects TCRdb's work, not the paper's. Counted in this sample were 250,000 or so distinct CDR3 sequences; over 9% of them appeared once. The ten top clones hold around 21% of the sample.

Ficoll-Paque density gradient centrifugation was used to isolate PBMCs. The CDR3 contains 13 residues, cysteine and phenylalanine counted. Only the CDR3 region is kept as DNA, spanning 39 bases read in frame from base 1. Trimming removed 9 bases from V and 7 bases from J; the gene matches leave 5 bases unexplained. The germline V gene yields SGHTA for CDR1 and FQGTGA for CDR2. This entry is derived from a study of T-cell memory formation after mild COVID-19 (dated by TCRdb to the early 2020s). Background for the entire study: Most TCR sequence clusters were specific to one of the two donors. In two donors, T-cell clones that expanded and contracted after mild COVID-19 were followed by sequencing TCRalpha and TCRbeta repertoires longitudinally. Two young, previously healthy adult volunteers, one female and one male, were included in the cohort.

Results the study describes overall, beyond this receptor: Only a couple of mild cases were covered in the study, and larger cohorts including severe cases with pre-infection samples were considered necessary. Some responding clones were found in pre-infection memory, which suggests that pre-existing cross-reactive memory T cells took part in the SARS-CoV-2 response. Contracting CD4+ clones appeared mostly in the CM and EM memory subsets, whereas CD8+ clones were enriched in EMRA. SARS-CoV-2 specificity was not confirmed for the second-wave clones peaking on day 37. Clones that contracted from day 15 to 85 showed balanced CD4/CD8 phenotypes, whereas a second wave of clones that expanded from day 15 to 37 leaned towards CD4+.

The source material was PBMCs or a T cell subset sorted from them (not recorded which). The chain joins TRBV7-3 to TRBJ2-1; 11 junctional bases match TRBD2. This receptor was identified in a man in his late teens or twenties who had mild COVID-19 (a few samples of this study predate the infection). The sample titles of this study are shuffled in the database, so cell type and time point are left out; the donor was told from shared clones. Here the CDR3 is given as CASSGGARNEQFF. The base sequence is TGTGCCAGTAGCGGGGGGGCCCGGAATGAGCAGTTCTTC.